This note documents a single TCR beta chain sequence. The record originates from a study of chemoradiotherapy in HPV16-positive cancers. Study in general: Functional T-cell assays on two HPV16-positive patients' cells defined candidate HPV-specific clones and common TCR motifs.

This CDR3 contains 12 residues. Germline V gene lookup returns CDR1 MDHEN and CDR2 SYDVKM. Trimming shortened V by 2 bases and J by 4 bases, and 6 bases separated the two germline ends. Generated by immunoSEQ multiplex PCR, the TCRdb table keeps only in-frame clones and is missing some. The table shows about 29,000 clones, with about nine tenths occurring only once. The source of this sequence is a human donor with HPV-associated anogenital cancer. The chain recombines TRBV28 with TRBJ2-7; D unclear. Here the sequenced sample was blood, taken from a patient who underwent chemoradiotherapy. The CDR3 sequence: CASSLPLYEQYF. The CDR3 DNA reads as TGTGCCAGCAGTTTACCCCTTTACGAGCAGTACTTC. The full variable domain, with the rest looked up from reference TRBV28 and TRBJ2-7, is DVKVTQSSRYLVKRTGEKVFLECVQDMDHENMFWYRQDPGLGLRLIYFSYDVKMKEKGDIPEGYSVSREKKERFSLILESASTNQTSMYLCASSLPLYEQYFGPGTRLTVT.